Each of the 18 T cell receptor beta chains below was sequenced from the same sample in a study of blood T cells in healthy people across ages. For the second PCR, which ran for roughly 6 to 12 cycles, a sample-barcoded 5' primer and a J-beta primer mix were used. TCRdb itself ran the 5' RACE reads through MiXCR, one entry per CDR3 protein. The repertoire holds under 800,000 distinct CDR3 sequences, with 20% to 25% as singletons. Sequencing input: blood. These receptor sequences come from a man between 70 and 80 years old in good health.

This clonotype was observed a few times. The J gene is TRBJ2-4, the V gene TRBV20-1; 9 bases agree with TRBD2. The CDR3 length is 14 residues. Germline CDR1 DFQATT, CDR2 SNEGSKA (reference sequence). V lost 6 bases to trimming and J lost 6 bases; unmatched junction nucleotides: 9. The CDR3 sequence: CSAGSSGKANIQYF. CDR3 bases: TGCAGTGCCGGATCTAGCGGGAAGGCAAACATTCAGTACTTC.

This clonotype has ten or more counts. V gene TRBV28 combines with J gene TRBJ2-5; D gene unclear. Per the germline V gene, CDR1 is MDHEN and CDR2 is SYDVKM. The CDR3 has 14 amino acids. Trimming cost V 3 bases and J 3 bases, with 11 bases left between them. The chain's CDR3 is CASSFGRSKETQYF. CDR3 in DNA: TGTGCCAGCAGTTTTGGACGGTCGAAAGAGACCCAGTACTTC.

V is TRBV29-1 and J is TRBJ1-4, with D uncertain. The CDR3 has 13 residues. Between the trimmed V and J ends, which lost 7 bases and 8 bases, there was a span of 17 bases. CDR1 is SQVTM and CDR2 is ANQGSEA in the germline V gene. The CDR3 DNA reads TGCAGCGCTAGGGCTCAGGCTGGGGAAAAACTGTTTTTT. It specifies CSARAQAGEKLFF.

On this clonotype itself: Because it lacks the conserved phenylalanine or tryptophan at the end, this CDR3 is likely a read error. The rearrangement joins TRBV5-1 to TRBJ2-1; 10 bases agree with TRBD1. The CDR3 loop spans 15 amino acids. CDR1 and CDR2 from the germline V gene are SGHRS and YFSETQ. V lost 0 bases and J lost 4; bases outside the gene matches: 1. CDR3 in amino acids: CASSLGTGGYNEQFC. The DNA for the CDR3 is TGCGCCAGCAGCTTGGGGACAGGGGGGTACAATGAGCAGTTCTGC.

There are a few counts of this clonotype. V usage is TRBV7-2 and J usage is TRBJ2-3, with 7 positions matching TRBD1. The CDR3 runs to 15 residues. Per the germline V gene, CDR1 is SGHTA and CDR2 is FQGNSA. V dropped 5 bases and J dropped 0; count of bases not matched to a gene: 5. CDR3: CASSQRQGSTDTQYF. For the CDR3, the DNA is TGTGCCAGCAGCCAACGACAGGGCAGCACAGATACGCAGTATTTT.

This clonotype appeared a few times. The CDR3: CASSLYKQGYYGYTF. The CDR3 DNA sequence: TGTGCCAGCAGTTTATACAAACAGGGATACTATGGCTACACCTTC. This chain joins TRBV28 and TRBJ1-2; D is perhaps TRBD1 (6 bases). This CDR3 has 15 amino acids. The V and J ends lost 1 base and 3 bases respectively, with 12 bases between them. The germline V gene has CDR1 MDHEN and CDR2 SYDVKM.

This clonotype has a count of ten or more. This chain connects TRBV4-1 to TRBJ2-5; possibly TRBD1 or TRBD2 for D (6 bases each). Germline V gene lookup returns CDR1 MGHRA and CDR2 YSYEKL. Trimming took off 0 bases at V and 4 bases at J, with 12 bases between the two ends. This CDR3 contains 15 residues. CDR3 nucleotide sequence: TGCGCCAGCAGCCAAGAACACAGGGAGGCAGAGACCCAGTACTTC. This translates into CASSQEHREAETQYF.

The chain couples TRBV20-1 to TRBJ2-5, with 13 bases fitting TRBD2. The last part of the DNA fits TRBJ2-1 better; the J call may be wrong. Per germline, CDR1 DFQATT and CDR2 SNEGSKA (reference sequence). The CDR3 runs to 14 residues. The CDR3 DNA reads as TGCAGTGCCGACGGACTAGCGGGAGCTCGTGAGCAGTTCTTC. Its translation is CSADGLAGAREQFF.

A remark on this clonotype: One end of the junction is discordant with germline, which a read error may explain. V and J are TRBV5-1 and TRBJ2-7, with TRBD2 matching over 9 bases. The CDR3 runs 15 residues. Germline loops: CDR1 SGHRS, CDR2 YFSETQ. Here the CDR3 DNA reads TGCGCCAGCAGCTCTCAGACTAGCGGATCCTACGAGCGGTACTTC. Its translation: CASSSQTSGSYERYF.

This clonotype showed up just a few times. The chain couples TRBV20-1 to TRBJ2-5; D perhaps matches TRBD1 (6 bases). The CDR3 totals 14 residues. The V and J ends lost 5 bases and 0 bases respectively, with 13 bases between them. CDR1 is DFQATT, CDR2 SNEGSKA, per germline (reference sequence). The CDR3 DNA reads TGCAGTGCTGAGGACAGAGTCAACCAAGAGACCCAGTACTTC. This gives the protein CSAEDRVNQETQYF.

The sample holds a few counts of this clonotype. The chain combines TRBV25-1 with TRBJ2-2; D possibly corresponds to TRBD2 (5 bases). Germline loops: CDR1 MGHDK, CDR2 SYGVNS. This CDR3 region has 16 residues. V lost 1 base to trimming and J lost 4 bases, with 13 bases between them. CDR3 sequence reads: CASSEFPGLTTGELFF. The CDR3 DNA sequence: TGTGCCAGCAGTGAATTTCCGGGGTTGACCACCGGGGAGCTGTTTTTT.

J is TRBJ2-3 and V is TRBV5-1; maybe TRBD2 (6 bases). The germline gives CDR1 SGHRS, CDR2 YFSETQ. Trimming left V 2 bases short and J 2 bases short, with 15 bases between. This CDR3 region has 16 residues. CDR3 residues: CASSFGLAETTDTQYF. The DNA of the CDR3 is TGCGCCAGCAGCTTTGGCTTAGCGGAGACCACAGATACGCAGTATTTT.

This clonotype was counted only a few times. This chain connects TRBV28 to TRBJ2-5; D may be TRBD2 (5 bases). The J call may be incorrect, as the DNA end agrees better with TRBJ2-1. Germline CDR1 MDHEN, CDR2 SYDVKM. This CDR3 is 11 amino acids long. This chain's CDR3 is CASRGVNEQFF. DNA for the CDR3: TGTGCCAGCAGGGGAGTTAATGAGCAGTTCTTC.

V usage is TRBV5-5 and J usage is TRBJ2-1; 7 nucleotides match TRBD1. From germline, CDR1 is SGHKS and CDR2 YYEKEE (reference sequence). The CDR3 is 15 residues long. Trimming at V came to 4 bases and at J to 4 bases, leaving 8 bases not matched to a gene. Here the CDR3 reads CASSIRDRDYNEQFF. Here the CDR3 DNA reads TGTGCCAGCAGCATCCGGGACAGAGATTACAATGAGCAGTTCTTC.

J is TRBJ2-5 and V is TRBV6-4, with TRBD2 matching 10 bases. The better agreement between TRBJ2-1 and the DNA end casts doubt on the J call. This CDR3 comprises 14 residues. Germline loops: CDR1 MRHNA, CDR2 SNTAGT. The CDR3: CASSESGRGREQFF. CDR3 sequence (DNA): TGTGCCAGCAGTGAAAGCGGGAGGGGACGTGAGCAGTTCTTC.

The sample holds a few counts of this clonotype. CDR3 bases: TGTGCCAGCAGTTTTGGGGCAAGCGGTGAAAAACTGTTTTTT. This translates into CASSFGASGEKLFF. V and J are TRBV12-3 or TRBV12-4 and TRBJ1-4; D may be TRBD1 (5 bases). The CDR3 has 14 amino acids. Trimming removed 3 bases from V and 7 bases from J, with 12 bases in between.

This clonotype showed up many times. The gene calls are TRBV29-1 and TRBJ2-1, with TRBD1 as a possible D gene (6 bases). Trimming pared 7 bases from V and 5 bases from J, leaving 27 bases between. Germline assignment: CDR1 SQVTM and CDR2 ANQGSEA. The CDR3 runs 17 residues. This chain's CDR3 is CSARTRDKFSGNNEQFF. DNA of the CDR3: TGCAGCGCCCGAACCAGGGACAAGTTCTCTGGGAACAATGAGCAGTTCTTC.

As DNA, the CDR3 is TGTGCCAGCAGCGGAGGGACTAGCGGAATCAATGAGCAGTTCTTC. It encodes CASSGGTSGINEQFF. The chain is built from TRBV9 and TRBJ2-1, with 11 bases that match TRBD2. The CDR3 is 15 amino acids. CDR1 SGDLS and CDR2 YYNGEE come from the germline V gene. Trimming removed 3 bases from V and 6 bases from J; junction bases left unmatched: 5.